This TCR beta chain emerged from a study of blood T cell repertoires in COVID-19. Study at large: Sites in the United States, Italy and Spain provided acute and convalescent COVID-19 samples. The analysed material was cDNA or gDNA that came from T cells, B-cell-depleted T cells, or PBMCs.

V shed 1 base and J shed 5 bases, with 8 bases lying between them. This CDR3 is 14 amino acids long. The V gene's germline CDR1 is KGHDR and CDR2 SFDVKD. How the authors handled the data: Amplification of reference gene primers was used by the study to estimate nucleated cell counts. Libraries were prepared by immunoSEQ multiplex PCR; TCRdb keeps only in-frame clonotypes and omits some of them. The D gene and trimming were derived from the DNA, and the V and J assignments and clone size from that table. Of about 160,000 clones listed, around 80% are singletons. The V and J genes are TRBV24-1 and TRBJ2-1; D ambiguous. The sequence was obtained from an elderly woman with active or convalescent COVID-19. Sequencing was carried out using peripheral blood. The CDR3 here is CATSDLNSNNEQFF. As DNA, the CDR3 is TGTGCCACCAGTGATTTAAACAGCAACAATGAGCAGTTCTTC.